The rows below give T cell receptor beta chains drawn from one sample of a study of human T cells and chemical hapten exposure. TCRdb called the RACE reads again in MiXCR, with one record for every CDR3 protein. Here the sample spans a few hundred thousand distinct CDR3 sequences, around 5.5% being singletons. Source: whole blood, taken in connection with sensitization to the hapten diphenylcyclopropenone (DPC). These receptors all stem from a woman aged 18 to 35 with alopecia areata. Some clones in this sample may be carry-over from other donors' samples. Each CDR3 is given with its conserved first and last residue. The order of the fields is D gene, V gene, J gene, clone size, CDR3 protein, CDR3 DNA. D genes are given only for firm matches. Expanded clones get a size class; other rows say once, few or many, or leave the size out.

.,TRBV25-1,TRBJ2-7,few,CASSDAAQEPSDGQYF,TGTGCCAGCAGTGACGCGGCCCAGGAGCCCTCTGATGGGCAGTACTTC
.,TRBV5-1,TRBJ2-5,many,CASSLFGGQEETQYF,TGCGCCAGCAGCTTGTTCGGGGGGCAAGAAGAGACCCAGTACTTC
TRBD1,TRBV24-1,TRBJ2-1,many,CATSDTGQGNEQFF,TGTGCCACCAGTGATACTGGACAGGGGAATGAGCAGTTCTTC
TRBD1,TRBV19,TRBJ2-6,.,CASSIRGGETGANVLTF,TGTGCCAGTAGTATCAGAGGGGGCGAGACCGGGGCCAACGTCCTGACTTTC
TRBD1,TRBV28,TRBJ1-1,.,CASSGRGRFMNTEAFF,TGTGCCAGCAGTGGTAGGGGGCGTTTCATGAACACTGAAGCTTTCTTT
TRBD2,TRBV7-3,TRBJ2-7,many,CASATQPGLAIEQYF,TGTGCCAGCGCGACTCAACCGGGACTAGCGATCGAGCAGTACTTC
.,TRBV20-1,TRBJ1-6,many,CSAKEDSWNSPLHF,TGCAGTGCTAAGGAGGACAGTTGGAATTCACCCCTCCACTTT
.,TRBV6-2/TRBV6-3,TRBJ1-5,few,CASSSLGGMVPQHF,TGTGCCAGCAGTTCTCTGGGGGGAATGGTGCCCCAGCATTTT
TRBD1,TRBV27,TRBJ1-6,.,CASSLWDRLNSPLHF,TGTGCCAGCAGTTTATGGGACAGACTGAATTCACCCCTCCACTTT
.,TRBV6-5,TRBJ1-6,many,CATKTAGIYNSPLHF,TGTGCCACGAAGACAGCCGGAATTTATAATTCACCCCTCCACTTT
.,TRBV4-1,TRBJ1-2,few,CASSQDFVTIDNYGYTF,TGCGCCAGCAGCCAAGATTTTGTGACGATTGATAACTATGGCTACACCTTC
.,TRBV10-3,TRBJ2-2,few,CAISPPGNTGELFF,TGTGCCATCAGTCCTCCGGGGAACACCGGGGAGCTGTTTTTT
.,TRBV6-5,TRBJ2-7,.,CASNDGSEQYF,TGTGCCAGCAACGACGGGAGCGAGCAGTACTTC
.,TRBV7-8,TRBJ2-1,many,CASSAHRIPSYNEQFF,TGTGCCAGCAGCGCACACAGGATTCCGTCATACAATGAGCAGTTCTTC
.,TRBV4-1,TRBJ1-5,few,CASSRQGFNQPQHF,TGCGCCAGCAGCCGGCAGGGCTTCAATCAGCCCCAGCATTTT
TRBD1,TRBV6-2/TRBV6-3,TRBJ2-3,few,CASRKQGDTDTQYF,TGTGCCAGCAGGAAACAGGGGGACACAGATACGCAGTATTTT
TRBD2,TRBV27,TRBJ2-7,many,CASSFKVAGVYEQYF,TGTGCCAGCAGTTTCAAGGTAGCGGGCGTCTACGAGCAGTACTTC
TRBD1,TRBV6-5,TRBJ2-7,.,CASSGQGGIYEQYF,TGTGCCAGCAGTGGACAGGGAGGCATCTACGAGCAGTACTTC
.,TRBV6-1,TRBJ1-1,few,CASTRAVNTEAFF,TGTGCCAGCACGAGGGCCGTGAACACTGAAGCTTTCTTT
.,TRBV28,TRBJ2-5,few,CASVFSGGETQYF,TGTGCCAGCGTGTTTAGCGGAGGGGAGACCCAGTACTTC
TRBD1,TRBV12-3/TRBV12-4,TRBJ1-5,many,CASSLGAAGTGGHQPQHF,TGTGCCAGCAGTTTAGGGGCCGCAGGGACAGGGGGTCATCAGCCCCAGCATTTT
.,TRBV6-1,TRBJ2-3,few,CASSERERDTQYF,TGTGCCAGCAGTGAACGGGAGAGAGATACGCAGTATTTT
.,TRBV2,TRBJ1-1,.,CASNGGLEFTEAFF,TGTGCCAGCAACGGGGGTCTAGAATTCACTGAAGCTTTCTTT
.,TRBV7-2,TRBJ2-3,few,CASSLTKMDTQYF,TGTGCCAGCAGCCTGACGAAGATGGATACGCAGTATTTT
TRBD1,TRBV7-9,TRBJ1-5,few,CASSLGQGAGGGNQPQHF,TGTGCCAGCAGCCTGGGACAGGGGGCTGGGGGCGGCAATCAGCCCCAGCATTTT
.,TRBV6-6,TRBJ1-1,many,CASSRSVNTEAFF,TGTGCCAGCAGTCGGTCGGTGAACACTGAAGCTTTCTTT
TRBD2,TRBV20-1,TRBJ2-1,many,CSARLAGEFEQFF,TGCAGTGCCAGACTAGCGGGGGAGTTTGAGCAGTTCTTC
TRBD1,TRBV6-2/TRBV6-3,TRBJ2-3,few,CASTPQGADTQYF,TGTGCCAGCACCCCCCAGGGGGCAGATACGCAGTATTTT
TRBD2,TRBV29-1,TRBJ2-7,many,CSVSTLAGSSYEQYF,TGCAGCGTGTCCACTTTAGCGGGAAGCTCCTACGAGCAGTACTTC
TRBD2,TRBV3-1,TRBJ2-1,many,CASSPGTSSYNEQFF,TGTGCCAGCAGCCCCGGGACTAGCAGCTACAATGAGCAGTTCTTC
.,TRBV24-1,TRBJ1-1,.,CATRSKFAEAFF,TGTGCCACCAGGAGCAAATTCGCTGAAGCTTTCTTT
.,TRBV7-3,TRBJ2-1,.,CASSLTGTGKQFF,TGTGCCAGCAGTCTAACAGGGACGGGCAAGCAGTTCTTC
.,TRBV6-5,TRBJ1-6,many,CASKVSVHYNSPLHF,TGTGCCAGCAAGGTCTCTGTACACTATAATTCACCCCTCCACTTT
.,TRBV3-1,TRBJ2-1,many,CASTFGGGIEQFF,TGTGCCAGCACCTTCGGCGGAGGGATTGAGCAGTTCTTC
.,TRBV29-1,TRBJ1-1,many,CSVGQRNTEAFF,TGCAGCGTAGGACAGCGGAACACTGAAGCTTTCTTT
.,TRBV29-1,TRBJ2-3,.,CSSTTGLGTTDTQYF,TGCAGCTCTACTACGGGGCTGGGGACCACAGATACGCAGTATTTT
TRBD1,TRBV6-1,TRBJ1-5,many,CASSRRGDSSNQPQHF,TGTGCCAGCAGTCGGAGGGGGGACAGTAGCAATCAGCCCCAGCATTTT
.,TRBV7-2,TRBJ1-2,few,CASSLGGSYYGYTF,TGTGCCAGCAGCTTGGGGGGCTCGTACTATGGCTACACCTTC